The rows below give T cell receptor beta chains drawn from one sample of a study of cytomegalovirus exposure and HLA in healthy donors. Sequencing was performed with immunoSEQ multiplex PCR; in TCRdb, only in-frame clones are kept and a portion is missing. The profile shows about 170,000 clones, 75% to 90% of them singletons. Sequencing was carried out using PBMCs. The receptor set was obtained from a woman aged 45 to 65 in good health and CMV-seropositive. Each CDR3 is given with its conserved first and last residue. Each record gives: CDR3 protein, CDR3 DNA, V gene, D gene, clone size, J gene. A D gene is named only where the DNA matches it firmly. Rows may omit the clone size; those that give it use once, few, many or a size class.

CASSQASGQEHGYTF,TGTGCCAGCAGCCAAGCAAGTGGACAGGAACATGGCTACACCTTC,TRBV4-2,TRBD1,-,TRBJ1-2
CASSLFGGGREQFF,TGTGCCAGCAGCTTATTCGGCGGGGGGCGGGAGCAGTTCTTC,TRBV11-2,TRBD2,few,TRBJ2-1
CASSLRDQETQYF,TGCGCCAGCAGCTTGAGAGATCAAGAGACCCAGTACTTC,TRBV5-1,-,-,TRBJ2-5
CASSFSGRGADTQYF,TGTGCCAGCAGTTTTAGCGGGAGAGGAGCAGATACGCAGTATTTT,TRBV7-9,TRBD2,-,TRBJ2-3
CASSLYHTLNTEAFF,TGTGCCAGCAGCTTATATCACACATTGAACACTGAAGCTTTCTTT,TRBV7-2,-,-,TRBJ1-1
CASSVVGQGASYNEQFF,TGTGCCAGCAGCGTAGTGGGACAGGGGGCCTCCTACAATGAGCAGTTCTTC,TRBV9,TRBD1,once,TRBJ2-1
CASTPGRDTGELFF,TGTGCCAGTACACCAGGGAGGGACACCGGGGAGCTGTTTTTT,TRBV19,TRBD2,-,TRBJ2-2
CSVESHMNTEAFF,TGCAGCGTGGAATCGCACATGAACACTGAAGCTTTCTTT,TRBV29-1,-,-,TRBJ1-1
CATSIPVEEGANYGYTF,TGTGCCACCAGCATTCCCGTGGAAGAGGGAGCCAACTATGGCTACACCTTC,TRBV15,-,-,TRBJ1-2
CASRNGDRNTEAFF,TGTGCCAGCAGGAACGGGGACAGGAACACTGAAGCTTTCTTT,TRBV6-5,TRBD1,-,TRBJ1-1
CASSSGGGVNEQFF,TGTGCCAGCAGTTCAGGAGGGGGGGTCAATGAGCAGTTCTTC,TRBV6-5,-,-,TRBJ2-1
CASSPGLVGYEQYF,TGTGCCAGCAGCCCCGGACTAGTGGGTTACGAGCAGTACTTC,TRBV7-2,TRBD2,-,TRBJ2-7
CASSQRFQQGYIGEPFF,TGTGCCAGCAGCCAAAGATTTCAACAGGGGTATATCGGGGAGCCGTTTTTT,TRBV14,TRBD1,-,TRBJ2-2
CASPPDRGDNSPLHF,TGTGCCAGCCCACCGGACAGGGGTGATAATTCACCCCTCCACTTT,TRBV18,TRBD1,-,TRBJ1-6
CASSLLAGNSEQFF,TGCGCCAGCAGCCTTCTAGCGGGAAATAGTGAGCAGTTCTTC,TRBV5-1,TRBD2,-,TRBJ2-1
CSGGQGNYGYTF,TGCAGCGGTGGACAGGGGAACTATGGCTACACCTTC,TRBV29-1,TRBD1,-,TRBJ1-2
CASLTGGLVEQYF,TGTGCCAGTTTGACAGGGGGGTTAGTGGAGCAGTACTTC,TRBV27,TRBD1,-,TRBJ2-7
CASSLWLKNTGELFF,TGTGCCAGCAGCTTATGGCTGAAGAACACCGGGGAGCTGTTTTTT,TRBV11-2,-,-,TRBJ2-2
CASRIGTSGSIADTQYF,TGCGCCAGCAGAATCGGGACTAGCGGGAGTATTGCAGATACGCAGTATTTT,TRBV4-1,TRBD2,-,TRBJ2-3
CTSCGASSYEQYF,TGTACCAGTTGCGGGGCAAGCTCCTACGAGCAGTACTTC,TRBV28,-,once,TRBJ2-7
CASSSSSLGGETQYF,TGTGCCAGTAGTAGTTCTAGCCTGGGGGGGGAGACCCAGTACTTC,TRBV19,TRBD2,-,TRBJ2-5
CASSFRIRDEAFF,TGTGCCAGCAGCTTCAGGATCCGGGATGAAGCTTTCTTT,TRBV9,-,-,TRBJ1-1
CASSLGPGQGTDTQYF,TGTGCCAGCAGCTTAGGGCCCGGACAGGGCACAGATACGCAGTATTTT,TRBV11-3,TRBD1,-,TRBJ2-3
CASSQDAGYGEQYF,TGCGCCAGCAGCCAAGATGCAGGGTACGGCGAGCAGTACTTC,TRBV4-3,-,few,TRBJ2-7
CSSQEKDNEQFF,TGCAGCTCACAGGAAAAGGACAATGAGCAGTTCTTC,TRBV29-1,-,-,TRBJ2-1
CASSEYEGTVTF,TGTGCCAGCAGTGAATATGAGGGTACTGTCACCTTC,TRBV25-1,-,-,TRBJ1-2
CASSHSAGDTQYF,TGCGCCAGCAGTCATAGCGCAGGAGATACGCAGTATTTT,TRBV4-3,-,-,TRBJ2-3
CASSETWITYGYTF,TGTGCCAGCAGTGAGACATGGATAACCTATGGCTACACCTTC,TRBV2,-,-,TRBJ1-2